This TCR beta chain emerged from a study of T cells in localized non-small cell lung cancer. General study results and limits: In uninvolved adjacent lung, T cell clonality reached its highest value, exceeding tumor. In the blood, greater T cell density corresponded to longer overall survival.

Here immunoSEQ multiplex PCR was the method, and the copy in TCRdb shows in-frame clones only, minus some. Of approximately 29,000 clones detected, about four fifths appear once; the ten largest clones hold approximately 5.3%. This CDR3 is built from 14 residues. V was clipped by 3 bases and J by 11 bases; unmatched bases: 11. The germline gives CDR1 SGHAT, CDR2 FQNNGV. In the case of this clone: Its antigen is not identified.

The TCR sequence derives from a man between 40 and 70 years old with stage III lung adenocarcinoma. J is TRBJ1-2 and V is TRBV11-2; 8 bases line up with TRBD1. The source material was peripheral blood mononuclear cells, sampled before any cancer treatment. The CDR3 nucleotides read TGTGCCAGCAGCTTCACGACAGGGGAAATTTCTTACACCTTC. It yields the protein CASSFTTGEISYTF.